Listed below are T cell receptor beta chains from one sample, sequenced in a study of identical twins. TCRdb re-called the 5' RACE reads through MiXCR, storing one row per CDR3 protein. The table has 200,000 to 250,000 distinct CDR3 sequences, 7.5% seen once; the top ten hold around 1.8%. The data also belong to a second study, concerning yellow fever vaccine responses in identical twins.

Material for sequencing was memory (CD45RO+) T cells sorted from blood. The receptors here all came from a woman in her late teens or twenties in good health. CDR3s include the opening cysteine and the closing phenylalanine or tryptophan. The order of the fields is clone size, V gene, J gene, D gene, CDR3 protein, CDR3 DNA. The D gene is left open where the match is weak. Clone size is shown for a subset of rows, as once, few, many or a class of expanded clone.

many	TRBV12-3/TRBV12-4	TRBJ2-1	.	CASSFRAGRNEQFF	TGTGCCAGCAGTTTCAGGGCCGGGCGGAATGAGCAGTTCTTC
many	TRBV15	TRBJ2-3	.	CATSRDKIGTDTQYF	TGTGCCACCAGCAGGGACAAAATTGGTACAGATACGCAGTATTTT
.	TRBV9	TRBJ2-4	.	CASSQGGTRENIQYF	TGTGCCAGCAGCCAGGGGGGGACGAGGGAAAACATTCAGTACTTC
few	TRBV3-1	TRBJ2-4	.	CASSPRVSPDIQYF	TGTGCCAGCAGCCCACGAGTTAGTCCTGACATTCAGTACTTC
many	TRBV3-1	TRBJ2-1	TRBD2	CASSLGLAGGPLFF	TGTGCCAGCAGCCTAGGACTAGCGGGGGGCCCCCTGTTCTTC
many	TRBV3-1	TRBJ2-7	.	CASSQAAEQYF	TGTGCCAGCAGCCAGGCAGCAGAGCAGTACTTC
.	TRBV6-5	TRBJ2-7	.	CASSYGAGLYEQYF	TGTGCCAGCAGTTACGGGGCAGGCCTCTACGAGCAGTACTTC
.	TRBV30	TRBJ2-6	.	CAWSRGPHSGANVLTF	TGTGCCTGGAGTAGAGGGCCACACTCTGGGGCCAACGTCCTGACTTTC
few	TRBV9	TRBJ2-3	.	CASSVDLTDTQYF	TGTGCCAGCAGCGTAGACCTCACAGATACGCAGTATTTT
.	TRBV20-1	TRBJ2-1	.	CSARQDEQFF	TGCAGTGCTAGACAGGATGAGCAGTTCTTC
few	TRBV12-3/TRBV12-4	TRBJ2-7	.	CASRHSHSYEQYF	TGTGCCAGCCGCCACAGTCACTCCTACGAGCAGTACTTC
few	TRBV5-6	TRBJ2-7	.	CASSARTSGISYEQFSRQYF	TGTGCCAGCAGCGCCCGTACTAGTGGTATCTCCTACGAGCAGTTTTCTCGTCAGTACTTC
.	TRBV18	TRBJ2-7	.	CASSPAPGRYEQYF	TGTGCCAGCTCACCGGCCCCGGGGAGATACGAGCAGTACTTC
few	TRBV20-1	TRBJ2-2	.	CSARDNKAGPNTGELFF	TGCAGTGCTAGAGATAATAAGGCAGGGCCGAACACCGGGGAGCTGTTTTTT